This T cell receptor (beta chain) was identified in a study of cytomegalovirus exposure and HLA in healthy donors. Study-level background: Counted in an early data release were tens of millions of unique TCRs from HLA-typed donors. Study-wide results and limits: In a later analysis, DRB1 alleles had the most associated TCRs; HLA-C alleles the fewest. A classifier reportedly called cytomegalovirus status with high sensitivity and specificity.

Researchers ran the PCR with 60 Vbeta and 13 Jbeta primers. The method was immunoSEQ multiplex PCR; TCRdb's version includes in-frame clones alone and lacks a portion of them. The sample comprises approximately 130,000 clones, 75% of which are singletons, and approximately 3.1% rests with the top ten. This clone appeared a few times. Its antigen remains unidentified. Per germline, CDR1 SQVTM and CDR2 ANQGSEA. After removal of 1 base from V and 9 bases from J, the junction contained 7 bases not matched to a gene. The CDR3 is made up of 15 amino acids. The source is a man aged 30 to 39 in good health and CMV-seronegative. V is TRBV29-1 and J is TRBJ1-5, with 12 bases that match TRBD1. Sequencing was carried out using PBMCs. The CDR3 nucleotides are TGCAGCGTTGAAGTAGGGACAGGGGGCGGGGGGCCCCAGCATTTT. This translates into CSVEVGTGGGGPQHF.